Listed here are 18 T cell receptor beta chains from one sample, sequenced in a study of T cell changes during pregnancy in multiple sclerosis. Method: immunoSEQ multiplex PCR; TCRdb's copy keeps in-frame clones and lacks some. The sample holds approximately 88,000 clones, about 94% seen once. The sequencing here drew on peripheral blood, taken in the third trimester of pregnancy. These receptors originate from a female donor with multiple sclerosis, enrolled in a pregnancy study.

CDR3 region: CASSLINSGRGTDTQYF. The DNA for the CDR3 is TGCGCCAGCAGCTTAATAAACAGCGGGAGGGGCACAGATACGCAGTATTTT. The V call is TRBV5-1, the J call TRBJ2-3; 10 bases map to TRBD2. CDR1 SGHRS and CDR2 YFSETQ come from the germline V gene. The CDR3 consists of 17 residues. Trimming removed 2 bases from V and 1 base from J; junction bases left unmatched: 7.

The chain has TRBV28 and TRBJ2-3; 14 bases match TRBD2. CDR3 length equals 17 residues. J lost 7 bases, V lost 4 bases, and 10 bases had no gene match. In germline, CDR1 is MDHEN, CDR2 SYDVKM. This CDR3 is CASSSSTSGRAFYTQYF. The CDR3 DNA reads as TGTGCCAGCAGTTCGTCGACTAGCGGGAGGGCGTTTTATACGCAGTATTTT.

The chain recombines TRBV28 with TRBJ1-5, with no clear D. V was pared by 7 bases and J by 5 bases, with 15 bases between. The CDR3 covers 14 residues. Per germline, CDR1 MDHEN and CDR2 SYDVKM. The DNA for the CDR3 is TGTGCCAGCACCTCCACTCAGGATCATCAGCCCCAGCATTTT. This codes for CASTSTQDHQPQHF.

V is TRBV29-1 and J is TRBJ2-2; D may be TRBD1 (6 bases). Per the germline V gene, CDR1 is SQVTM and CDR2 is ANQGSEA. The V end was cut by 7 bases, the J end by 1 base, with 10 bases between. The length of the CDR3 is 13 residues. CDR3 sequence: CSGSQGNTGELFF. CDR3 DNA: TGCAGCGGGTCACAGGGGAACACCGGGGAGCTGTTTTTT.

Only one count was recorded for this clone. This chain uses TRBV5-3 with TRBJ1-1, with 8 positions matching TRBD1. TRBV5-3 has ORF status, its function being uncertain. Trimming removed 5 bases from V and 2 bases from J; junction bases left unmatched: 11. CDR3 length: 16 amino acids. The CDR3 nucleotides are TGTGCCAGAAGTTATATTTGGACAGGGACCAACACTGAAGCTTTCTTT. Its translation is CARSYIWTGTNTEAFF.

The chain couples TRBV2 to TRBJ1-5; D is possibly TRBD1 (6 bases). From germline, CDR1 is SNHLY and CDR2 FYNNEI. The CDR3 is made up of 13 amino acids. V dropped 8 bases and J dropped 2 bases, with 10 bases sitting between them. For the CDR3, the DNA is TGTGCCAGCGGGGGCGCGGGCAATCAGCCCCAGCATTTT. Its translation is CASGGAGNQPQHF.

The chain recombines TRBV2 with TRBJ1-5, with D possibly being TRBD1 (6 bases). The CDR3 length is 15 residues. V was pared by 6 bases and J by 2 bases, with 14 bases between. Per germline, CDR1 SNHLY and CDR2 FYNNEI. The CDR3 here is CASRAGAAGNQPQHF. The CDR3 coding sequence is TGTGCCAGCAGGGCAGGGGCCGCGGGCAATCAGCCCCAGCATTTT. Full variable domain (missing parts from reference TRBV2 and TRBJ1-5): EPEVTQTPSHQVTQMGQEVILRCVPISNHLYFYWYRQILGQKVEFLVSFYNNEISEKSEIFDDQFSVERPDGSNFTLKIRSTKLEDSAMYFCASRAGAAGNQPQHFGDGTRLSIL.

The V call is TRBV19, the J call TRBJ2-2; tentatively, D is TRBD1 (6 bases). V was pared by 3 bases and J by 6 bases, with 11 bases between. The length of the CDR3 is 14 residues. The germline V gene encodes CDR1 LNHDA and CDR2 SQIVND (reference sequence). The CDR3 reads CASSMTGGAGELFF. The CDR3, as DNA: TGTGCCAGTAGTATGACAGGAGGCGCCGGGGAGCTGTTTTTT.

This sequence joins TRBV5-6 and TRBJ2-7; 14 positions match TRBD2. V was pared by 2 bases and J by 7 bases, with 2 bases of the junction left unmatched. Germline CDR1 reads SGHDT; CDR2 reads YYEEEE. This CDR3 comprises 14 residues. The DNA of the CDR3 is TGTGCCAGCAGCTTCGGGACTAGCGGGAGAGAGCAGTACTTC. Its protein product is CASSFGTSGREQYF.

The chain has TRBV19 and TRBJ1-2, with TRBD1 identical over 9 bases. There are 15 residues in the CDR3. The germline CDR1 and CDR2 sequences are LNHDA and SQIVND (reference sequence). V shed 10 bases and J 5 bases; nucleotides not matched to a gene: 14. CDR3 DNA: TGTGCCACCTCCTTCACAGGGGGCGAAGCTTATGGCTACACCTTC. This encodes CATSFTGGEAYGYTF.

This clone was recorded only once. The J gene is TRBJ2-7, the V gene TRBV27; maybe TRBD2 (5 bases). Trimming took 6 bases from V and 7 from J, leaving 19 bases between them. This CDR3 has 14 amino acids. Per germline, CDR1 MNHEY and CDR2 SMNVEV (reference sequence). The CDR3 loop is CASRRSTIREEQYF. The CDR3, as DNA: TGTGCCAGCAGAAGGTCCACTATAAGGGAGGAGCAGTACTTC.

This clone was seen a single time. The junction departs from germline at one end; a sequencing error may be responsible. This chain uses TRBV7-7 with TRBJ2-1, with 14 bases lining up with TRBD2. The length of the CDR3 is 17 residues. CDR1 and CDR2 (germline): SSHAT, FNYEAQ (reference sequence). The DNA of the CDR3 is TGTGCTAGCAGCTTAGGCACCGGGACTAGCGGGAGTTTTGAGCAGTTCTTC. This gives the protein CASSLGTGTSGSFEQFF.

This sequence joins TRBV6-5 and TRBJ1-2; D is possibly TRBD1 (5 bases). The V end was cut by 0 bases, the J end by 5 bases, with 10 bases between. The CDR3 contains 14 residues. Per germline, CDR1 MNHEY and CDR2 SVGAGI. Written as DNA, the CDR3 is TGTGCCAGCAGTTACTCGGGGGGGAGGTATGGCTACACCTTC. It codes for CASSYSGGRYGYTF.

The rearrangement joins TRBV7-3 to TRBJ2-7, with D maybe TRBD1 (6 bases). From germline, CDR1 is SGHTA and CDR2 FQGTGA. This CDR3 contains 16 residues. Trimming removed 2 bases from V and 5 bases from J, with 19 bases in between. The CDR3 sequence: CASSLADRSPGHEQYF. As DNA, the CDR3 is TGTGCCAGCAGCTTAGCCGACAGGTCCCCCGGCCACGAGCAGTACTTC.

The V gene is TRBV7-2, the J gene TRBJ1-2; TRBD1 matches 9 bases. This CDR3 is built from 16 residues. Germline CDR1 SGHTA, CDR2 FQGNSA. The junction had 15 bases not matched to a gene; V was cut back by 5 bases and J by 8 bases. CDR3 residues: CASSQDAGTGLRGYTF. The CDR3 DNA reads TGTGCCAGCAGCCAAGACGCCGGGACAGGGCTACGAGGCTACACCTTC.

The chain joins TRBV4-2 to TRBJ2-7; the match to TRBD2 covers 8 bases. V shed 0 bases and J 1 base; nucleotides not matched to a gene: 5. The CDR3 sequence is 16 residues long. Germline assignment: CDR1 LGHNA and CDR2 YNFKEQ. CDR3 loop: CASSQDLAGGSYEQYF. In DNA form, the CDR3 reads TGTGCCAGCAGCCAAGATCTGGCGGGAGGTTCCTACGAGCAGTACTTC.

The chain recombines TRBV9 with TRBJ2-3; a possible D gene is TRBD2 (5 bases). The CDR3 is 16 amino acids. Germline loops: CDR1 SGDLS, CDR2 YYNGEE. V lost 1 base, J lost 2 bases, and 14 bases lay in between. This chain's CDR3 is CASSVSPGSPTDTQYF. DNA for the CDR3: TGTGCCAGCAGCGTAAGTCCGGGAAGCCCCACAGATACGCAGTATTTT. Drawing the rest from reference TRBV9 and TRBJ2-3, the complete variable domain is DSGVTQTPKHLITATGQRVTLRCSPRSGDLSVYWYQQSLDQGLQFLIQYYNGEERAKGNILERFSAQQFPDLHSELNLSSLELGDSALYFCASSVSPGSPTDTQYFGPGTRLTVL.

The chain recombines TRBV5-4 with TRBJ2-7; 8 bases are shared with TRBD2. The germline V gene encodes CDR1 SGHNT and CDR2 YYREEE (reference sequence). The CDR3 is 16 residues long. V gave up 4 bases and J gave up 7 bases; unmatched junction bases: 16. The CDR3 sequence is CASSPGVSGTLGEQYF. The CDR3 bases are TGTGCCAGCAGCCCCGGGGTTAGCGGGACCCTCGGGGAGCAGTACTTC.